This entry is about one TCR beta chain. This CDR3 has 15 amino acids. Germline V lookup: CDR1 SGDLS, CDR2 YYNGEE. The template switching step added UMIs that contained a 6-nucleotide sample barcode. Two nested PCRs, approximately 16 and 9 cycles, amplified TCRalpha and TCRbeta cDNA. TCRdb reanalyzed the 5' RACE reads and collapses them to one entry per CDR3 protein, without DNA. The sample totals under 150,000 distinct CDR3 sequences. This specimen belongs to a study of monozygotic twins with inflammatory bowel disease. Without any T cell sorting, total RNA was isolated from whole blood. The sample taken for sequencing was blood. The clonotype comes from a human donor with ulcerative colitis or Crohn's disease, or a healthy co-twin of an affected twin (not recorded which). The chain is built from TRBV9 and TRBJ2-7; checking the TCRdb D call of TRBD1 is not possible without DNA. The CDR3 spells CASSVDGQVGYEQYF.